Listed below are T cell receptor beta chains from one sample, sequenced in a study of blood T cells in healthy people across ages. A single record per CDR3 protein comes from TCRdb applying MiXCR to the 5' RACE reads. The sample has 550,000 to 650,000 distinct CDR3 sequences, roughly 31% seen once. The sequenced sample consisted of blood. All receptors come from a woman of 80 years or more in good health. CDR3s include the opening cysteine and the closing phenylalanine or tryptophan. The D gene is left open where the match is weak. The size entry is marked missing in some rows and otherwise reads once, few, many or a size class.

J gene,D gene,V gene,CDR3 length,clone size,CDR3 protein,CDR3 DNA
TRBJ2-5,TRBD1,TRBV5-1,14,many,CASSPGTEGETQYF,TGCGCCAGCAGCCCTGGGACAGAAGGAGAGACCCAGTACTTC
TRBJ2-1,.,TRBV20-1,15,many,CSARDLEGSYNEQFF,TGCAGTGCTAGAGATCTCGAGGGTTCCTACAATGAGCAGTTCTTC
TRBJ1-5,.,TRBV6-2/TRBV6-3,14,.,CASSSAEQGQPQHF,TGTGCCAGCAGTTCGGCCGAACAAGGACAGCCCCAGCATTTT
TRBJ2-2,.,TRBV4-2,15,many,CASSQDSGWNGELFF,TGTGCCAGCAGCCAAGACTCAGGGTGGAACGGGGAGCTGTTTTTT
TRBJ2-7,TRBD1,TRBV5-1,15,many,CASSLGQGRSYEQYF,TGCGCCAGCAGCCTTGGACAGGGGAGATCCTACGAGCAGTACTTC
TRBJ1-5,.,TRBV6-1,13,.,CASSPDFNQPQHF,TGTGCCAGCAGCCCAGACTTCAATCAGCCCCAGCATTTT
TRBJ1-2,.,TRBV6-5,12,many,CASSWPRGGYTF,TGTGCCAGCAGTTGGCCGCGGGGTGGCTACACCTTC
TRBJ2-5,.,TRBV12-5,15,.,CASGYLPVTTNEQYF,TGTGCTAGTGGTTACCTACCGGTCACCACTAATGAGCAGTACTTC
TRBJ1-4,.,TRBV20-1,14,.,CSAPRVGRVEKLFF,TGCAGTGCCCCCCGTGTAGGACGCGTCGAAAAACTGTTTTTT
TRBJ2-1,.,TRBV9,16,many,CASSARGDIPAREQFF,TGTGCCAGCAGCGCCCGAGGGGACATCCCCGCAAGAGAGCAGTTCTTC
TRBJ1-2,.,TRBV29-1,14,.,CSVEGGGGHYGYTF,TGCAGCGTTGAAGGCGGGGGGGGGCACTATGGCTACACCTTC
TRBJ1-5,TRBD1,TRBV28,16,many,CASSRGGRGVGQPQHF,TGTGCCAGCAGCAGGGGGGGTAGGGGAGTTGGACAGCCCCAGCATTTT
TRBJ2-5,.,TRBV5-1,15,.,CASSGRASSQETRYF,TGCGCCAGCAGCGGACGGGCTTCATCTCAAGAGACCCGGTACTTC
TRBJ1-3,TRBD1,TRBV20-1,15,.,CSAGQGVSSGNTIYF,TGCAGTGCCGGACAGGGAGTGAGCTCTGGAAACACCATATATTTT
TRBJ1-2,.,TRBV6-1,11,many,CASEQVYGYTF,TGTGCCAGCGAACAGGTTTATGGCTACACCTTC
TRBJ2-5,.,TRBV7-9,11,once,CASSPGTLRYF,TGTGCCAGCAGCCCTGGGACCCTACGGTACTTC
TRBJ1-2,.,TRBV5-1,16,.,CASSLAPRNARYGYTF,TGCGCCAGCAGCTTAGCGCCCCGCAACGCCCGTTATGGCTACACCTTC
TRBJ2-5,TRBD1,TRBV28,13,many,CASSGTGRQTQYF,TGTGCCAGCAGCGGGACAGGGAGGCAGACCCAGTACTTC
TRBJ2-7,.,TRBV28,14,many,CASSVWGGSYEQYF,TGTGCCAGCAGTGTTTGGGGCGGCTCCTACGAGCAGTACTTC
TRBJ1-3,.,TRBV20-1,13,.,CSGSGGSGNTIYF,TGCAGTGGGTCTGGGGGGTCCGGAAACACCATATATTTT
TRBJ1-2,.,TRBV15,13,.,CATSRDVGYGYTF,TGTGCCACCAGCAGAGATGTGGGGTATGGCTACACCTTC
TRBJ1-5,.,TRBV5-1,13,many,CASSLGWGQPQHF,TGCGCCAGCAGCTTGGGGTGGGGTCAGCCCCAGCATTTT
TRBJ2-3,TRBD2,TRBV2,17,few,CASSAFRSGGAPDTQYF,TGTGCCAGCAGTGCCTTTCGTAGCGGGGGGGCCCCAGATACGCAGTATTTT
TRBJ2-7,TRBD1,TRBV18,18,.,CASSPPFGQGRKYNEQYF,TGTGCCAGCTCACCACCCTTTGGACAGGGGAGAAAATACAATGAGCAGTACTTC
TRBJ1-5,TRBD1,TRBV20-1,14,many,CSASFSRGNWPQHF,TGCAGTGCTAGTTTCTCCAGGGGGAATTGGCCCCAGCATTTT
TRBJ2-3,TRBD2,TRBV4-2,19,once,CASSQEGLAGPRGTDTQYF,TGTGCCAGCAGTCAAGAGGGACTAGCGGGGCCCCGGGGCACAGATACGCAGTATTTT
TRBJ2-3,TRBD1,TRBV7-2,15,once,CASSSGTGGVGTQYF,TGTGCCAGCAGCTCTGGGACAGGGGGCGTTGGTACGCAGTATTTT
TRBJ2-5,TRBD1,TRBV5-6,16,many,CASNGKPGQGRETQYF,TGTGCCAGCAACGGTAAACCGGGACAGGGGAGAGAGACCCAGTACTTC
TRBJ2-5,TRBD2,TRBV28,15,many,CASSLLGGGQETQYF,TGTGCCAGCAGTTTACTCGGCGGGGGGCAAGAGACCCAGTACTTC
TRBJ1-5,.,TRBV30,12,.,CAWSVRDQNRHF,TGTGCCTGGAGTGTACGGGACCAAAATAGGCATTTT
TRBJ2-1,TRBD2,TRBV7-2,14,many,CASRDGGAYNEQFF,TGTGCCAGCAGGGACGGGGGGGCCTACAATGAGCAGTTCTTC
TRBJ2-2,TRBD2,TRBV7-2,18,many,CASSLWTSGGPNTGELFF,TGTGCCAGCAGCTTGTGGACTAGCGGGGGCCCGAACACCGGGGAGCTGTTTTTT
TRBJ1-2,.,TRBV20-1,14,.,CSAGDSSANYGYTF,TGCAGTGCTGGAGACAGCTCAGCTAACTATGGCTACACCTTC
TRBJ2-5,.,TRBV7-2,14,.,CASSLAYSQETQYF,TGTGCCAGCAGCTTAGCGTACAGTCAGGAGACCCAGTACTTC
TRBJ1-4,.,TRBV6-2/TRBV6-3,17,.,CASSYSYPGARNEKLFF,TGTGCCAGCAGTTACTCGTATCCTGGGGCAAGAAATGAAAAACTGTTTTTT
TRBJ2-7,.,TRBV5-1,14,.,CASSLDSAGREQYF,TGCGCCAGCAGCTTGGACAGCGCCGGGCGCGAGCAGTACTTC
TRBJ1-5,TRBD1,TRBV7-6,17,many,CASSAGGWQYSNQPQHF,TGTGCCAGCAGCGCAGGGGGGTGGCAGTATAGCAATCAGCCCCAGCATTTT
TRBJ2-3,TRBD2,TRBV19,16,few,CASSKGGGTNTDTQYF,TGTGCCAGTAGCAAAGGCGGGGGGACCAACACAGATACGCAGTATTTT
TRBJ1-2,TRBD1,TRBV2,13,.,CASEDRGGYGYTF,TGTGCCAGCGAGGACAGGGGGGGCTATGGCTACACCTTC
TRBJ1-1,.,TRBV7-9,14,.,CASSSGTSNTEAFF,TGTGCCAGCAGCTCCGGGACATCGAACACTGAAGCTTTCTTT
TRBJ2-1,TRBD2,TRBV6-2/TRBV6-3,14,many,CASKGAGGQDEQFF,TGTGCCAGCAAGGGGGCGGGGGGGCAAGATGAGCAGTTCTTC
TRBJ2-7,TRBD2,TRBV9,19,.,CASSVAPLAGGPSYNEQYF,TGTGCCAGCAGCGTAGCTCCACTAGCGGGGGGCCCCTCCTACAATGAGCAGTACTTC
TRBJ1-1,.,TRBV12-3/TRBV12-4,12,many,CASSLAGTEAFF,TGTGCCAGCAGTTTAGCCGGCACTGAAGCTTTCTTT
TRBJ1-1,.,TRBV20-1,12,few,CAGIGLNTEAFF,TGCGCAGGGATAGGCCTGAACACTGAAGCTTTCTTT
TRBJ2-1,.,TRBV30,15,many,CAWSGLRGPYNEQFF,TGTGCCTGGTCGGGGCTTCGGGGACCCTACAATGAGCAGTTCTTC
TRBJ1-1,.,TRBV20-1,16,.,CSAGARHRAADTEAFF,TGCAGTGCTGGAGCCCGCCACAGGGCAGCGGACACTGAAGCTTTCTTT
TRBJ1-1,TRBD1,TRBV7-9,14,many,CASRHPGGRNEAFF,TGTGCCAGCAGACATCCAGGGGGTCGAAATGAAGCTTTCTTT
TRBJ1-2,.,TRBV7-2,16,many,CASSLGRGRRTYGYTF,TGTGCCAGCAGCTTAGGGAGGGGACGGAGGACCTATGGCTACACCTTC
TRBJ1-5,.,TRBV19,15,.,CASSIASGTTEPQHF,TGTGCCAGTAGTATAGCCAGCGGGACAACCGAGCCCCAGCATTTT